Below are 6 T cell receptor beta chains sequenced from a single sample in a study of T cells in Graves' hyperthyroidism and ophthalmopathy. Amplification targeted TCR beta CDR3 regions from RNA transcripts. Researchers ran a first-round RT-PCR on the TCR CDR3 using the HTBI primer set. TCRdb recomputed calls from the multiplex PCR reads with MiXCR, one row per CDR3 protein. The repertoire holds 650,000 to 800,000 distinct CDR3 sequences, with approximately 42% as singletons. Input material: peripheral blood or thyroid tissue (not recorded which). The receptors here all came from an adult man with Graves' disease, either hyperthyroidism or ophthalmopathy (not recorded which).

The chain couples TRBV5-6 to TRBJ2-3, with a possible D match to TRBD2 (6 bases). CDR1 and CDR2 (germline): SGHDT, YYEEEE. Trimming took 4 bases from V and 5 from J, leaving 17 bases between them. The CDR3 is 15 amino acids. CDR3 sequence: CASSHPGEWGDTQYF. CDR3 nucleotides: TGTGCCAGCAGCCACCCGGGGGAGTGGGGAGATACGCAGTATTTT.

CDR3 amino acids: CATSAGILAGELFF. The CDR3 DNA follows: TGTGCCACCAGTGCGGGGATTTTGGCCGGGGAGCTGTTTTTT. The gene calls are TRBV24-1 and TRBJ2-2; TRBD2 is a possible D gene (5 bases). Per the germline V gene, CDR1 is KGHDR and CDR2 is SFDVKD. V lost 5 bases and J 6 bases, leaving 12 bases between the germline ends. CDR3 length: 14 residues.

The sample holds one count of this clonotype. The chain joins TRBV7-6 to TRBJ2-7; no clear D gene. This CDR3 has 13 residues. Trimming removed 5 bases from V and 3 bases from J, with 11 bases in between. Germline CDR1 reads SGHVS; CDR2 reads FNYEAQ. CDR3 loop: CASSVPPGYEQYF. CDR3 nucleotide sequence: TGTGCCAGCAGCGTCCCGCCAGGCTACGAGCAGTACTTC.

This clonotype was recorded many times. The chain carries TRBV2 and TRBJ1-5; 7 nucleotides match TRBD1. There are 14 residues in the CDR3. Germline CDR1 reads SNHLY; CDR2 reads FYNNEI. Trimming removed 6 bases from V and 4 bases from J; junction bases left unmatched: 6. CDR3 amino acids: CASRSPGGNQPQHF. As DNA, the CDR3 is TGTGCCAGCAGGTCGCCAGGGGGGAATCAGCCCCAGCATTTT.

The chain uses TRBV29-1 and TRBJ1-5; D remains ambiguous. CDR1 is SQVTM, CDR2 ANQGSEA, per germline. The germline V and J ends were trimmed by 3 bases and 1 base, with 13 bases remaining between them. The CDR3 extends over 15 amino acids. CDR3 nucleotides: TGCAGCGTTGATGTGTGGCAGACCAGCAATCAGCCCCAGCATTTT. This sequence encodes CSVDVWQTSNQPQHF.

This clonotype was seen more than once but under ten times. This chain joins TRBV7-2 and TRBJ2-6; 9 bases match TRBD1. The CDR3 runs to 19 residues. The V gene's germline CDR1 is SGHTA and CDR2 FQGNSA. After removal of 5 bases from V and 0 bases from J, the junction contained 11 bases not matched to a gene. The CDR3 region has the DNA TGTGCCAGCAGCCCACGGCCGGGACAGGGCCGCTCTGGGGCCAACGTCCTGACTTTC. As protein: CASSPRPGQGRSGANVLTF.